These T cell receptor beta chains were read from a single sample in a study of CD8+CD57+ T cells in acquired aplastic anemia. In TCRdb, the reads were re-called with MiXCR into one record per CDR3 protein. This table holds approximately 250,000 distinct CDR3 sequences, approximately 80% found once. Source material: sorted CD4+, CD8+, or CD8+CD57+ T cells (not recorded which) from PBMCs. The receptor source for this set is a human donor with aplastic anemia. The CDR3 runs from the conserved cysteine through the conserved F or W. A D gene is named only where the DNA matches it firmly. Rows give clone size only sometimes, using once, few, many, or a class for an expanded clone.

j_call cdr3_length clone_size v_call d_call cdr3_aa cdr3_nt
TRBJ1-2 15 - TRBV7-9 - CAYGLTACQENQYTF TGTGCCTACGGCTTGACGGCGTGCCAAGAGAACCAGTACACCTTC
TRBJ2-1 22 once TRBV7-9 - CASSLYIGAPTSGDSSYNEQFF TGTGCCAGCAGCTTGTACATCGGTGCTCCTACGAGCGGTGATAGCTCCTACAATGAGCAGTTCTTC
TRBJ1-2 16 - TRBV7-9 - CASSLVRDSGTGGYTF TGTGCCAGCAGCTTGGTCCGGGATAGCGGGACGGGGGGCTACACCTTC
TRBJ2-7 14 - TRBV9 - CASSARDVSYEQYF TGTGCCAGCAGCGCGCGCGACGTCAGCTACGAGCAGTACTTC
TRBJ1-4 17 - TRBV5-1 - CASSIHPTDATNEKLFF TGCGCCAGCAGCATACACCCGACGGATGCAACTAATGAAAAACTGTTTTTT
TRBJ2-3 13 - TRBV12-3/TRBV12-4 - CASRFGARYTQYF TGTGCCAGCAGGTTCGGCGCTAGATATACGCAGTACTTT
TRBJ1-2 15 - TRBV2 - CASSKAGGPSDEQTF TGTGCCAGCAGTAAAGCGGGGGGCCCCTCCGATGAGCAGACCTTC
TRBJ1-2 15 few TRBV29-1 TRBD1 CSVERRWGTGYGYTF TGCAGCGTTGAAAGGCGATGGGGGACAGGATATGGCTACACCTTC
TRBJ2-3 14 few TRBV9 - CASSGGGGQGGNNF TGTGCCAGCAGCGGGGGGGGCGGTCAGGGTGGAAACAATTTT
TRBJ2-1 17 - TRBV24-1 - CATSVERGTSSYNEQFF TGTGCCACCAGTGTCGAACGGGGGACGAGCTCCTACAATGAGCAGTTCTTC
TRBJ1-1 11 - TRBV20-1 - CSARTAAEAFF TGCAGTGCCCGGACCGCCGCTGAAGCTTTCTTT
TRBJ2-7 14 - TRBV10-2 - CASSQVRGTYAQYF TGTGCCAGCAGTCAGGTGCGAGGTACATACGCGCAGTACTTC
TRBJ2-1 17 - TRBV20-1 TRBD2 CSARIGLAGGAYNEQFF TGCAGTGCTAGAATCGGACTAGCGGGGGGCGCCTACAATGAGCAGTTCTTC
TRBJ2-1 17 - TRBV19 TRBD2 CASTYNGLAGGGNEQFF TGTGCCAGTACCTACAACGGACTAGCGGGAGGGGGGAATGAGCAGTTCTTC
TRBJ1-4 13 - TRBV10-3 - CAIKAATNEKLFF TGTGCCATCAAGGCAGCGACTAATGAAAAACTGTTTTTT
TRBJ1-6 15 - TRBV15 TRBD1 CASSGTGRYSNEQFF TGTGCCAGTAGTGGGACAGGGAGATATTCCAATGAGCAGTTCTTT
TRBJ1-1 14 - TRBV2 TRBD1 CASSFAGGGTEAFF TGTGCCAGCAGCTTCGCAGGGGGCGGGACTGAAGCTTTCTTT
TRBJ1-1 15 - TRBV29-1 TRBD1 CSVEDWDRVVGEAFF TGCAGCGTTGAAGATTGGGACAGGGTAGTTGGTGAAGCTTTCTTT
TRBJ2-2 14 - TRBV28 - CASSFSGGTGELFF TGTGCCAGCAGTTTTAGTGGGGGCACCGGGGAGCTGTTTTTT
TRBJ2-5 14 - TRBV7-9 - CATSSGSREETQYF TGTGCCACCAGCAGTGGAAGCAGGGAAGAGACCCAGTACTTC
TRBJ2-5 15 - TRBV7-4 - CASSITPGLQTPQYF TGTGCCAGTAGTATAACCCCGGGCCTTCAAACGCCGCAGTACTTC
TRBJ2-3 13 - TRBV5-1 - CASSMGRRRMQYF TGCGCCAGCAGCATGGGCAGGAGGCGTATGCAGTATTTT
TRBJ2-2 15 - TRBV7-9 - CASSFQRSGRGEEFF TGTGCCAGCAGCTTTCAAAGAAGTGGCAGGGGGGAGGAGTTTTTT
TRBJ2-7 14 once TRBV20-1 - CSARESGQLYEQYF TGCAGTGCTAGAGAATCAGGACAACTCTACGAGCAGTACTTC
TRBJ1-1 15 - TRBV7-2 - CASSLDLGETTEAFF TGTGCCAGCAGCTTAGATCTGGGAGAGACCACTGAAGCTTTCTTT
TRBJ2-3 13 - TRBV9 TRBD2 CASRELAGNTGDF TGTGCCAGCAGGGAATTAGCGGGTAACACCGGGGATTTT
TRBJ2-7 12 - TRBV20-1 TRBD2 CSAWTSSSEQYF TGCAGTGCTTGGACTAGCTCAAGCGAGCAGTACTTC